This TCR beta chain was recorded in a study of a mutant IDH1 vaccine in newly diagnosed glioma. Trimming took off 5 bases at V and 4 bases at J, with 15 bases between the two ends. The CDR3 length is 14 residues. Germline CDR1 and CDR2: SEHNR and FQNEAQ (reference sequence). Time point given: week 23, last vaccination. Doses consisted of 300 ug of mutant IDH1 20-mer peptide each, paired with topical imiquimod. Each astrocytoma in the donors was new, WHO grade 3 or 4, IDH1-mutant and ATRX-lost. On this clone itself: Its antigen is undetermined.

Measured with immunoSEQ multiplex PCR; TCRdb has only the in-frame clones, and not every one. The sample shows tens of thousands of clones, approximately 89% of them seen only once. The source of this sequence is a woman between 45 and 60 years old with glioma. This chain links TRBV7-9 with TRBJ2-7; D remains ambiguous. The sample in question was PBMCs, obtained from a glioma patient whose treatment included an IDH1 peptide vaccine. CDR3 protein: CASSAQVPGYEQYF. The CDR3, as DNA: TGTGCCAGCAGCGCGCAGGTTCCTGGGTACGAGCAGTACTTC.